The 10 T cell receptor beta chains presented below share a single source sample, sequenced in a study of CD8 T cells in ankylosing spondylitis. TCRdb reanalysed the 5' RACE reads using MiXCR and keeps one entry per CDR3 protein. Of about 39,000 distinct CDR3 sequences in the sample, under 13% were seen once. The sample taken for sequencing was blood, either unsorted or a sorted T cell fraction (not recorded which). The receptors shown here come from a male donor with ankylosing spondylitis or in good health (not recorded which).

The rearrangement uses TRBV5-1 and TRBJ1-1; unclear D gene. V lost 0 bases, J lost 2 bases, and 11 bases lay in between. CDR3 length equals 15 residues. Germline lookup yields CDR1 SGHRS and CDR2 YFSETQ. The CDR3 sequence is CASSLDPAVNTEAFF. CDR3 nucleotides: TGCGCCAGCAGCTTGGATCCAGCGGTAAACACTGAAGCTTTCTTT.

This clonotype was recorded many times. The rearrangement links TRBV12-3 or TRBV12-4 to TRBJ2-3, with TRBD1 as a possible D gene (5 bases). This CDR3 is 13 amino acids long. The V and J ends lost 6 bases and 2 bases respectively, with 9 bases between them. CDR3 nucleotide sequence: TGTGCCAGCAGGGGGCGGTTCACAGATACGCAGTATTTT. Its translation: CASRGRFTDTQYF.

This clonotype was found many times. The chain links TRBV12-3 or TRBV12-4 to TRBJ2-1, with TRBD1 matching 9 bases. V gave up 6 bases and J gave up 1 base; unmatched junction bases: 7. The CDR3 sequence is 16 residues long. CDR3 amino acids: CASSDSGTGSYNEQFF. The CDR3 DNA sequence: TGTGCCAGCAGCGACTCCGGGACAGGGTCCTACAATGAGCAGTTCTTC.

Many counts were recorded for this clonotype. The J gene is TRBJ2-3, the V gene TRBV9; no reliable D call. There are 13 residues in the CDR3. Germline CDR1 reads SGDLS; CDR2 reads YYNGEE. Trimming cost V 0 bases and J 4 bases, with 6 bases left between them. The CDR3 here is CASSVGPPDTQYF. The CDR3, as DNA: TGTGCCAGCAGCGTAGGACCTCCAGATACGCAGTATTTT.

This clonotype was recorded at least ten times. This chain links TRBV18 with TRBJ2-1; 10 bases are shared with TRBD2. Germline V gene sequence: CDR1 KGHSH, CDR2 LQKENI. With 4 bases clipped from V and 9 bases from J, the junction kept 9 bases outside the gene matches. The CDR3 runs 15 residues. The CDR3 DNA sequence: TGTGCCAGCTCACGTATCCAGCGGGAGGGAACTGAGCAGTTCTTC. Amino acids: CASSRIQREGTEQFF.

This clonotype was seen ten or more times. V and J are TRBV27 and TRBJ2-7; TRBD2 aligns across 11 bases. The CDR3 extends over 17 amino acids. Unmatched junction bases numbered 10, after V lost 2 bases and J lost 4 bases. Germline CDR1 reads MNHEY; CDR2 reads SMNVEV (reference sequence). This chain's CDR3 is CASSLEGVGTSGYEQYF. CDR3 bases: TGTGCCAGCAGTTTAGAAGGGGTGGGGACTAGCGGATACGAGCAGTACTTC.

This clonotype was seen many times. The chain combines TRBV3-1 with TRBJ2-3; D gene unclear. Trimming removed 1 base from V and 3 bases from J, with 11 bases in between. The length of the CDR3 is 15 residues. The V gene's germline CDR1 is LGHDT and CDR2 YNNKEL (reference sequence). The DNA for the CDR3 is TGTGCCAGCAGCCAAGGCCCAGTAAAGACAGATACGCAGTATTTT. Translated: CASSQGPVKTDTQYF.

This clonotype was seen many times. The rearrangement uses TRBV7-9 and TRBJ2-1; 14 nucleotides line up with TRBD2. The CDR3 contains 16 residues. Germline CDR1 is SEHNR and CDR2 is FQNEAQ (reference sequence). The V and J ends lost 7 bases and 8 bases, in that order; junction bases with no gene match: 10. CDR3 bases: TGTGCCAGCACCTCTCCGGGACTAGCGGGAGTAGATGAGCAGTTCTTC. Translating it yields CASTSPGLAGVDEQFF.

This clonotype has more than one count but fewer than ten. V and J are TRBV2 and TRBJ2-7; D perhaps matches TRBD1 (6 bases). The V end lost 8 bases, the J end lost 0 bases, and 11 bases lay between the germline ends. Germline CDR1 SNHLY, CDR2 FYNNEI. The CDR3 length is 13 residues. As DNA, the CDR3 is TGTGCCAGCGGACAGTCGAGCTCCTACGAGCAGTACTTC. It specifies CASGQSSSYEQYF.

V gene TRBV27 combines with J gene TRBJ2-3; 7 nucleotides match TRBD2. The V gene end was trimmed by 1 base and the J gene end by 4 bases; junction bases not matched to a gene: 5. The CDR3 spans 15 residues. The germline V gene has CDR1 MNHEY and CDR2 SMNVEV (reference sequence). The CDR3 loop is CASSLWGEGPDTQYF. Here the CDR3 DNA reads TGTGCCAGCAGTTTATGGGGGGAGGGCCCAGATACGCAGTATTTT.